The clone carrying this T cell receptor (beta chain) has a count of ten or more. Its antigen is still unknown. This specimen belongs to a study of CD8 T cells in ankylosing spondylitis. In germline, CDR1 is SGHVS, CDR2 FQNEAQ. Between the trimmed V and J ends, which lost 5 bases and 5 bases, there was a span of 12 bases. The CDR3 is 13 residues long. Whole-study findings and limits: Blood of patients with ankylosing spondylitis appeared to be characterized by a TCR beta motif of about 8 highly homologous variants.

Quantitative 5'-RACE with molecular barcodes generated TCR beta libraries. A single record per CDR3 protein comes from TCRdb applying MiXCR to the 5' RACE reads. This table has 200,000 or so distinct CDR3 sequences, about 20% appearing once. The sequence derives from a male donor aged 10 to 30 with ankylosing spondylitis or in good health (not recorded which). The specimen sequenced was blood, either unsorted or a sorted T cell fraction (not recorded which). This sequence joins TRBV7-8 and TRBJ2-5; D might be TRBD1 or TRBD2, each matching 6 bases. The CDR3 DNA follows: TGTGCCAGCAGCGCTGAAGGGGGGGAGACCCAGTACTTC. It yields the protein CASSAEGGETQYF.